The clone carrying this T cell receptor beta chain was detected ten times or more. Its antigen is undetermined. The germline gives CDR1 LGHDT, CDR2 YNNKEL (reference sequence). Trimming cost V 6 bases and J 1 base; bases outside gene matches: 9. The CDR3 is made up of 15 amino acids. These data belong to a study of T cells in Graves' hyperthyroidism and ophthalmopathy. Study-wide findings and caveats: Ophthalmopathy and stable hyperthyroidism were separated by a 13 V-J model. Most clonotypes that expanded in the thyroid above 0.001 also showed up in blood.

Using RNA transcripts as the source, TCR beta CDR3 regions were amplified. The TCR CDR3 was amplified in a first-round RT-PCR using the HTBI primer set. In TCRdb, the multiplex PCR reads were re-called with MiXCR into one record per CDR3 protein. This sample has about 600,000 distinct CDR3 sequences, with roughly a sixth found just once. The sample was blood. This rearrangement joins TRBV3-1 to TRBJ2-7; 7 bases align to TRBD2. The TCR comes from a woman aged 40 to 55 with Graves' ophthalmopathy. CDR3 in DNA: TGTGCCAGCAGTCGGCGCGGGGGAGAATCCTACGAGCAGTACTTC. Amino acids: CASSRRGGESYEQYF.